Detailed here is one TCR beta chain. As yet, its antigen is unknown. Everyone who gave samples was a healthy Caucasian. Germline V gene sequence: CDR1 DFQATT, CDR2 SNEGSKA (reference sequence). V was trimmed by 0 bases and J by 5 bases, leaving 16 bases between them. This CDR3 is built from 15 residues. This entry belongs to a study of identical twins. TCRdb ran MiXCR on the 5' RACE reads and lists one entry per CDR3 protein. The repertoire holds about 200,000 distinct CDR3 sequences, 7.5% seen once, with around 2.1% in the top ten. General study points: Possibly, invariant MAIT and iNKT cells partly confounded zero-insertion analyses. When twins shared out-of-frame alpha sequences, those sequences had excess low generation probability.

Another study also made use of these data, one on yellow fever vaccine responses in identical twins. From that study: In identical twins, vaccine T cell responses appeared partly shared and partly individual.

Sequencing input: memory (CD45RO+) T cells sorted from blood. The chain carries TRBV20-1 and TRBJ2-5; D ambiguous. The sequence derives from a woman between 18 and 29 years old in good health. The CDR3 region is CSARDRKAPAETQYF. The CDR3 DNA reads as TGCAGTGCTAGAGATCGAAAAGCCCCCGCGGAGACCCAGTACTTC.